Detailed here is one T cell receptor (beta chain). What this receptor recognizes is not known. The input lacks base qualities; no much larger clone sits a single base away. This specimen comes from a study of blood T cell repertoires in COVID-19 (TCRdb year 2020). General notes on the study: Samples from collaborators originated in the United States, Italy and Spain and spanned both the acute and convalescent phases of COVID-19. The prospective study material was composed of cDNA or gDNA derived from T cells, B-cell-depleted T cells, or PBMCs. Samples were obtained from the ongoing ImmuneRACE study (first 160 participants) and from 1,254 subjects provided by 6 global collaborators. Deeply sampled blood TCRbeta repertoires from subjects exposed to, actively infected with, or recovered from COVID-19 were included in the dataset. The sample metadata nearly always contained a de-identified subject ID, COVID-19 status, age in years and sex. A freely available public database, intended as a resource for researchers studying the immune response to SARS-CoV-2, is where the repertoires were released. HLA class I and class II types, where available, came from metadata supplied by the sample provider rather than from assay-based typing. The study at large found these results: How much clinical and demographic metadata was included differed by source and by participant, and the metadata was provided uncurated.

Clipping removes 3 bases from V and 3 bases from J, with 3 as the unmatched junction base count. Including the terminal cysteine and phenylalanine, the CDR3 comprises 14 residues. Only the CDR3 part of the read is kept: 42 bases, read in frame from the first base. The germline V gene (reference sequence) specifies LNHDA as CDR1 and SQIVND as CDR2. At one collaborating source in Seattle, patients were enrolled during active infection and were followed longitudinally through the course of disease. Collaborating institutions collected whole blood in K2EDTA tubes following their own protocols. For TCRbeta analysis, collaborators shipped samples as frozen whole blood, isolated PBMCs, or DNA extracted from either of those sample types. TCRbeta CDR3 regions were amplified from genomic DNA using the immunoSEQ Assay, a bias-controlled multiplex PCR. As for how the authors treated the data: The number of nucleated cells in each sample was estimated by amplification of reference gene primers within the assay. To quantify the absolute abundance of each unique TCRbeta CDR3 rearrangement, sequence reads were collapsed and filtered. For each sample, productive Simpson clonality was calculated by taking the square root of Simpson's diversity index across productive rearrangements. Entries here come from immuneACCESS through TCRdb and include only in-frame sequences with V and J called. Some clones fail to appear in such tables; in the studies checked, an unresolved V gene covers under half of the shortfall, and the cause of the remainder is unknown. The V and J calls and the clone size are those of that table, but D and trimming were determined from the DNA. Here the sample has 69,000 or so clones; roughly four fifths occur a single time. Of the sample, roughly 15% falls within the top ten clones.

The chain joins TRBV19 to TRBJ2-3, with TRBD1 matching 7 junction bases. The specimen was peripheral blood. The TCR sequence derives from a man in his forties or fifties with COVID-19, enrolled during active disease. Read as DNA, the sequence is TGTGCCAGTAGTATCCTGACAGGGACAGATACGCAGTATTTT. Its product reads: CASSILTGTDTQYF.